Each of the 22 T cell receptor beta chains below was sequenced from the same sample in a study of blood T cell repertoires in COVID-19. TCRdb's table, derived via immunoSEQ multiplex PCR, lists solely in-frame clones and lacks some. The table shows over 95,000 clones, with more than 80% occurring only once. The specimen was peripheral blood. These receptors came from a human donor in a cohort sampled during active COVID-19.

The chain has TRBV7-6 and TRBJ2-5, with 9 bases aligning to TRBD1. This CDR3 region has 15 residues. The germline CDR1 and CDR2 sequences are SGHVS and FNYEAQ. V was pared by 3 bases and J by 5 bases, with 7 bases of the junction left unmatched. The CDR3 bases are TGTGCCAGCAGCTTTTTACAGGGGGCTGGGGAGACCCAGTACTTC. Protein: CASSFLQGAGETQYF.

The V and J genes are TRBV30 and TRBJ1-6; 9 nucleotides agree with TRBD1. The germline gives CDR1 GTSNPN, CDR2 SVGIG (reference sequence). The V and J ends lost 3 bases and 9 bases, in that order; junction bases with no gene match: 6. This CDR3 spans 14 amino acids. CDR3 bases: TGTGCCTGGAGCCCGGGGGACAGGGCTTCACCCCTCCACTTT. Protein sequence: CAWSPGDRASPLHF.

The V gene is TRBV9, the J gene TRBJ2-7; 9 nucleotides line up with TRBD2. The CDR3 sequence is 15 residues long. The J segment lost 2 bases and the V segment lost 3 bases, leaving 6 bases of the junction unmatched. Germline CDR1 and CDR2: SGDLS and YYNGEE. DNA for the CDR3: TGTGCCAGCAGCGATACTAGCGGGTACGCCTACGAGCAGTACTTC. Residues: CASSDTSGYAYEQYF. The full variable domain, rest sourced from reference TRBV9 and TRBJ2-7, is DSGVTQTPKHLITATGQRVTLRCSPRSGDLSVYWYQQSLDQGLQFLIQYYNGEERAKGNILERFSAQQFPDLHSELNLSSLELGDSALYFCASSDTSGYAYEQYFGPGTRLTVT.

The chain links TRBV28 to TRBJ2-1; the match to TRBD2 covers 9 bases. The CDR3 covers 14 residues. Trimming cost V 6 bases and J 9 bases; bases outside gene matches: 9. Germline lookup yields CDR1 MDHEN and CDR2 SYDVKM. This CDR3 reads CASSKSGRRIEQFF. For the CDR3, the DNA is TGTGCCAGCAGCAAGAGCGGGAGGAGGATTGAGCAGTTCTTC. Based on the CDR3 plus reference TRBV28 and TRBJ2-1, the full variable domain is DVKVTQSSRYLVKRTGEKVFLECVQDMDHENMFWYRQDPGLGLRLIYFSYDVKMKEKGDIPEGYSVSREKKERFSLILESASTNQTSMYLCASSKSGRRIEQFFGPGTRLTVL.

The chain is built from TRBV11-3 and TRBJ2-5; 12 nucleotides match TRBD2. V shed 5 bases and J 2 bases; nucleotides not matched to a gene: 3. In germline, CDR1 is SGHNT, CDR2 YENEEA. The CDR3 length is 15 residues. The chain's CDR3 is CASSTGLAGQETQYF. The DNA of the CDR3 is TGTGCCAGCAGCACCGGACTAGCGGGACAAGAGACCCAGTACTTC. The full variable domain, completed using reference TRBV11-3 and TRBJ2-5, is EAGVVQSPRYKIIEKKQPVAFWCNPISGHNTLYWYLQNLGQGPELLIRYENEEAVDDSQLPKDRFSAERLKGVDSTLKIQPAELGDSAVYLCASSTGLAGQETQYFGPGTRLLVL.

The CDR3 nucleotides read TGCAGCGTTGAAGAGGAGGGGCTCTATGGCTACACCTTC. Protein: CSVEEEGLYGYTF. The chain carries TRBV29-1 and TRBJ1-2; maybe TRBD1 (5 bases). V was cut by 0 bases and J by 4 bases, with 9 bases left in between. Germline V gene sequence: CDR1 SQVTM, CDR2 ANQGSEA. This CDR3 has 13 residues.

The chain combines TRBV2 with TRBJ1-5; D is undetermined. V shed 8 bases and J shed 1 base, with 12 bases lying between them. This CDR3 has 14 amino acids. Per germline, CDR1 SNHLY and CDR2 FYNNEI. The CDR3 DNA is TGTGCCAGCGGACTGAAACCAAGCAATCAGCCCCAGCATTTT. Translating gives CASGLKPSNQPQHF.

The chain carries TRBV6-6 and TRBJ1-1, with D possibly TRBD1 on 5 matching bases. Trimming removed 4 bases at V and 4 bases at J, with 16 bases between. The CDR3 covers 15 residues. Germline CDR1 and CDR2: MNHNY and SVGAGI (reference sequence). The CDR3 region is CASSSPGGSSTEAFF. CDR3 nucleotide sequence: TGTGCCAGCAGTTCCCCCGGGGGAAGTTCCACTGAAGCTTTCTTT.

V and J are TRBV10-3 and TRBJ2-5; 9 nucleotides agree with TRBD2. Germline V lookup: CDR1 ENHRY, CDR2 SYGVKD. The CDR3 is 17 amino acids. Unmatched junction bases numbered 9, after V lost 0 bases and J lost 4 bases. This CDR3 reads CAISESLNSGGGETQYF. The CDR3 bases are TGTGCCATCAGTGAGTCCTTGAATAGCGGGGGAGGAGAGACCCAGTACTTC.

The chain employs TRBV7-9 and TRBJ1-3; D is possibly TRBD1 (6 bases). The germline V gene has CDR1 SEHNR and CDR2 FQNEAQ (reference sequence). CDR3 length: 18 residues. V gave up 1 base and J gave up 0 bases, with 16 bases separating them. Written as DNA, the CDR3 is TGTGCCAGCAGCTTAGGGGGGCCAACAGTGAACTCTGGAAACACCATATATTTT. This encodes CASSLGGPTVNSGNTIYF.

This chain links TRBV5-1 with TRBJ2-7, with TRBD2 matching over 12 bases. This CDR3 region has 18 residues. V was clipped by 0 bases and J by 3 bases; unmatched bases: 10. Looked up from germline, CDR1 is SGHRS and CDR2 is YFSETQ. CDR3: CASSLAGGGLAGFYEQYF. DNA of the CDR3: TGCGCCAGCAGCTTGGCCGGGGGCGGACTAGCGGGGTTCTACGAGCAGTACTTC.

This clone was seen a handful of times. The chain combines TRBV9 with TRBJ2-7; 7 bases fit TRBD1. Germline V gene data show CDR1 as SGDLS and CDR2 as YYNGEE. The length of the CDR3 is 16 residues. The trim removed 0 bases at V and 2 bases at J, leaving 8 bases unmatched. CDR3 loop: CASSVGGQARAYEQYF. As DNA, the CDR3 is TGTGCCAGCAGCGTAGGCGGACAGGCACGGGCCTACGAGCAGTACTTC.

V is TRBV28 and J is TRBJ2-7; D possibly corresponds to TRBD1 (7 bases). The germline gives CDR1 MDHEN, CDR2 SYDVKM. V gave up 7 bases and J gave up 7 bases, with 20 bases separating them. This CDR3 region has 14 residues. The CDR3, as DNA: TGTGCCAGCACCCCTTTTAATCAGGGGGGTGAGCAGTACTTC. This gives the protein CASTPFNQGGEQYF.

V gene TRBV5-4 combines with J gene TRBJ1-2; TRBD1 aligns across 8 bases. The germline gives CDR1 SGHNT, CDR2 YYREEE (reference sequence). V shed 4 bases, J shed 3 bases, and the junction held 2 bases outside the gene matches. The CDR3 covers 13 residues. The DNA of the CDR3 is TGTGCCAGCAGCCCGACAGGGGACTATGGCTACACCTTC. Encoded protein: CASSPTGDYGYTF.

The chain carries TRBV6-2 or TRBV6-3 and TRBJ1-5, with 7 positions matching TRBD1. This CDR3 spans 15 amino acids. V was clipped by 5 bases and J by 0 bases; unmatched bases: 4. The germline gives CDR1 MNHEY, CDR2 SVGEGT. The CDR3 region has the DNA TGTGCCAGCAGTGGGACAGACTATAGCAATCAGCCCCAGCATTTT. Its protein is CASSGTDYSNQPQHF.

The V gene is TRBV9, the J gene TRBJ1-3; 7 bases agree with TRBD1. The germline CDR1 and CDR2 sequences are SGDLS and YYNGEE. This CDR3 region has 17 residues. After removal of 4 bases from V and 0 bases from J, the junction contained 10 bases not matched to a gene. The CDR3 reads CASSRSTGRNSGNTIYF. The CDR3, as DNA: TGTGCCAGCAGCCGCTCGACAGGGCGCAACTCTGGAAACACCATATATTTT. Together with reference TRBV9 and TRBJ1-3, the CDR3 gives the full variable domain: DSGVTQTPKHLITATGQRVTLRCSPRSGDLSVYWYQQSLDQGLQFLIQYYNGEERAKGNILERFSAQQFPDLHSELNLSSLELGDSALYFCASSRSTGRNSGNTIYFGEGSWLTVV.

Here the CDR3 DNA reads TGTGCCAGCAGCATGCGGGGAGGGTTTGGCGAGCAGTACTTC. This codes for CASSMRGGFGEQYF. The V and J genes are TRBV5-4 and TRBJ2-7; 7 bases fit TRBD2. The CDR3 consists of 14 residues. V trimming: 4 bases; J trimming: 6 bases; junction bases outside the gene matches: 10. Germline CDR1 and CDR2: SGHNT and YYREEE (reference sequence).

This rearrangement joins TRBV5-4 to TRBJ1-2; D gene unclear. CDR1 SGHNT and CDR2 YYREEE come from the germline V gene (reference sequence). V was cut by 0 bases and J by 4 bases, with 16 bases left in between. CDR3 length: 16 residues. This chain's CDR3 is CASSLDRGTTLYGYTF. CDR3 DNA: TGTGCCAGCAGCTTGGACCGGGGAACTACCCTCTATGGCTACACCTTC. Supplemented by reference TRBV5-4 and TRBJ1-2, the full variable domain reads ETGVTQSPTHLIKTRGQQVTLRCSSQSGHNTVSWYQQALGQGPQFIFQYYREEENGRGNFPPRFSGLQFPNYSSELNVNALELDDSALYLCASSLDRGTTLYGYTFGSGTRLTVV.

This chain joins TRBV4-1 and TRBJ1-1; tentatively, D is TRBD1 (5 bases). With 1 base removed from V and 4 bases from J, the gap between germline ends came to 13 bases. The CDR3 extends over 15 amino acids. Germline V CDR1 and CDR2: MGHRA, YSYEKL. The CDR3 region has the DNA TGCGCCAGCAGCCAAGTCGAAGGGGCGGCCACTGAAGCTTTCTTT. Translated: CASSQVEGAATEAFF.

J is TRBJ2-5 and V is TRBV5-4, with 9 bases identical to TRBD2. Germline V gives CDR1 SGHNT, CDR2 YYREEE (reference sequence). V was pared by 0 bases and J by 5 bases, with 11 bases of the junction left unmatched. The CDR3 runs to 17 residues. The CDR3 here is CASSLGVGGRAVETQYF. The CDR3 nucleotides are TGTGCCAGCAGCTTGGGGGTAGGCGGGAGGGCCGTGGAGACCCAGTACTTC.

The CDR3 loop reads CASSPGQGATNEKLFF. CDR3 coding DNA: TGTGCCAGCTCACCAGGACAGGGTGCAACTAATGAAAAACTGTTTTTT. The V and J genes are TRBV18 and TRBJ1-4; TRBD1 aligns across 8 bases. In germline, CDR1 is KGHSH, CDR2 LQKENI. V shed 2 bases, J shed 0 bases, and the junction held 2 bases outside the gene matches. The CDR3 length is 16 residues.

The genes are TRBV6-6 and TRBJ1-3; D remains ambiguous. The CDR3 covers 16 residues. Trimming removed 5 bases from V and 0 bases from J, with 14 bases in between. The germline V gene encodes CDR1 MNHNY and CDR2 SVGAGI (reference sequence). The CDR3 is CASSAGLGNSGNTIYF. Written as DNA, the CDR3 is TGTGCCAGCAGTGCGGGTTTGGGTAACTCTGGAAACACCATATATTTT.